These T cell receptor beta chains were read from a single sample in a study of identical twins. TCRdb passed the 5' RACE reads through MiXCR, listing each CDR3 protein once. The sample lists some 190,000 distinct CDR3 sequences, 15% to 20% occurring once. This sample also belongs to another study, concerning T cells expressing NK-cell markers.

The sequencing input was CD8+ T cells sorted from blood. These receptors were obtained from a woman aged 18-29 years in good health. Both conserved end residues are part of each CDR3. Each record gives: V gene, CDR3 protein.

TRBV6-5,CASSSGAIGPQETQYF
TRBV9,CASSVNPDRGNTEAFF
TRBV6-1,CASSEGRSYNEQFF
TRBV7-6,CASSLGRDGYTF
TRBV12-3/TRBV12-4,CASVQGGTEAFF
TRBV5-1,CASSLAFSTGSGEQYF
TRBV20-1,CSASTDLSSYEQYF
TRBV28,CASSISGRYTGELFF
TRBV12-3/TRBV12-4,CASRDNGLAMNEQFF
TRBV30,CAWSVLAGYEQYF
TRBV12-5,CASGFTGTSSRNEQYF
TRBV15,CATSREGVAYNEQFF
TRBV4-3,CASSQAQGGTEAFF
TRBV7-9,CASSLSRDRGYEQYF
TRBV16,CASSQKPGGSYEQYF
TRBV15,CATRPGHLNTEAFF
TRBV12-3/TRBV12-4,CASSFWASGGADTQYF